These T cell receptor beta chains were read from a single sample in a study of cytomegalovirus exposure and HLA in healthy donors. Clones were sequenced by immunoSEQ multiplex PCR, and TCRdb holds only the in-frame ones, with some missing. The sample carries approximately 170,000 clones, around 78% recorded once. Material for sequencing was PBMCs. The receptor set was obtained from a female donor in good health and CMV-seronegative. The conserved cysteine and the conserved F or W are not part of the CDR3 here. Not all rows give a size; the values are once, few, many and, for expanded clones, a class.

abundance,v_gene,j_gene,CDR3aa
once,TRBV20-1,TRBJ2-5,SALGETQY
-,TRBV9,TRBJ2-6,ASSPMGGSSGANVLT
-,TRBV6-4,TRBJ2-2,ASSEQGNTGELF
once,TRBV6-5,TRBJ2-7,ASTSMGGGGEQY
few,TRBV18,TRBJ1-2,ASSPNTNGYT
-,TRBV21-1,TRBJ1-3,ASSKGHLSDTSSGNTIY
-,TRBV19,TRBJ2-3,ASSSGRTDTQY
-,TRBV6-1,TRBJ2-1,ASSEVGAKV
once,TRBV27,TRBJ2-1,AASRSADSYNEQF
-,TRBV5-1,TRBJ2-3,ASSPSSTDTQY
-,TRBV10-3,TRBJ1-5,AIRGAVDSNQPQH
-,TRBV18,TRBJ1-1,ASSPIRGAGTEAF
-,TRBV19,TRBJ1-1,ASSIFQGTTEAF
once,TRBV18,TRBJ2-7,ASSPPPSGRYEQY
-,TRBV7-3,TRBJ2-1,ASSPGSGYNEQF
few,TRBV5-1,TRBJ2-3,ASSIGTSGRTDTQY
-,TRBV9,TRBJ2-1,ASSVTGTSGGRSYNEQF
few,TRBV27,TRBJ2-1,ASSFHLAGGPDEQF
-,TRBV12-2,TRBJ2-7,ASRLHRGYEQY
-,TRBV7-8,TRBJ2-2,ASSYEDRYTGELF
-,TRBV9,TRBJ2-3,ASSFGTTPGTDTQY
once,TRBV5-1,TRBJ2-3,ASSLSIDTQY